Only one count was recorded for the clone carrying this TCR beta chain. Resolution of symptoms, clearance, or two negative PCRs was present in recovered Cohort 3 donors. The data were obtained in a study of blood T cell repertoires in COVID-19. Study-level information: Specimens from acute and convalescent COVID-19 originated in the United States, Italy and Spain.

Libraries were prepared by immunoSEQ multiplex PCR; TCRdb keeps only in-frame clonotypes and omits some of them. The sample lists some 460,000 clones; about 90% were seen once. Germline V gene sequence: CDR1 LGHDT, CDR2 YNNKEL (reference sequence). The ends were cut back, 0 bases at V and 12 bases at J, with 11 bases in the middle. This CDR3 spans 12 amino acids. The sample comprised PBMCs or T cells enriched from blood (not recorded which). The chain links TRBV3-1 (or the pseudogene TRBV3-2) to TRBJ1-2; D is ambiguous. The TCR comes from a woman aged 18-29 years who had recovered from COVID-19. The CDR3 region has the DNA TGTGCCAGCAGCCAAGATGAGAGGGAACACACCTTC. Protein: CASSQDEREHTF.